The TCR beta chain described here comes from a study of cytomegalovirus exposure and HLA in healthy donors. Both 60 Vbeta primers and 13 Jbeta primers went into the PCR. The protocol was immunoSEQ multiplex PCR, while the TCRdb copy is restricted to in-frame clones and leaves out a portion. The sample carries about 43,000 clones, approximately 75% recorded once. Findings of the study overall: Sequencing had likely introduced a cluster of highly shared sequence variants as an artifact. For cytomegalovirus status, the classifier reportedly gave diagnoses with high specificity and sensitivity. Clonal expansion, a later analysis showed, was greater in HLA-associated TCR beta chains than in equally common others.

This clone was seen once. The antigen is undetermined. The TCR was taken from a man aged 25-45 years in good health and CMV-seronegative. The sequenced sample consisted of PBMCs.

The CDR3 is CASSVARQGGYGYTF. The CDR3 DNA follows: TGTGCCAGCAGCGTAGCTCGACAGGGAGGCTATGGCTACACCTTC. The rearrangement links TRBV9 to TRBJ1-2, with 7 nucleotides matching TRBD1. CDR3 length equals 15 residues. Germline lookup yields CDR1 SGDLS and CDR2 YYNGEE. With V trimmed by 0 bases and J by 4 bases, 6 bases remained unmatched. The whole variable domain, filled in from reference TRBV9 and TRBJ1-2, reads DSGVTQTPKHLITATGQRVTLRCSPRSGDLSVYWYQQSLDQGLQFLIQYYNGEERAKGNILERFSAQQFPDLHSELNLSSLELGDSALYFCASSVARQGGYGYTFGSGTRLTVV.